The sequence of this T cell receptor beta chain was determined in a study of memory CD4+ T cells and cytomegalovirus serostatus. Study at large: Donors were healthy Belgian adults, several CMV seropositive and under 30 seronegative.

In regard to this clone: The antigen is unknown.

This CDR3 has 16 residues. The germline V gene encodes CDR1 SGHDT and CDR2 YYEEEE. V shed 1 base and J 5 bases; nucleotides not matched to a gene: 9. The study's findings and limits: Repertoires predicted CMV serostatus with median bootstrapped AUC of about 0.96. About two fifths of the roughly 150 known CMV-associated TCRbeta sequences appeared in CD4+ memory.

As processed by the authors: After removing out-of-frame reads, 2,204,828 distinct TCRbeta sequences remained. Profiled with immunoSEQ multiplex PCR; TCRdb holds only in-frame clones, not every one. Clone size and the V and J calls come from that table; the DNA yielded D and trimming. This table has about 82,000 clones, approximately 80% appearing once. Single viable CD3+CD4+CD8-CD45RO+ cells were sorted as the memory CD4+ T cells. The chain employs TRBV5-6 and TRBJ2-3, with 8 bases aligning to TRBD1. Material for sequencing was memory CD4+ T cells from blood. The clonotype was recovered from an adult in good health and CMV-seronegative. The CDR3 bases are TGTGCCAGCAGCTTGAGGGCAGGGGGCTCCGGAGATACGCAGTATTTT. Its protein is CASSLRAGGSGDTQYF.